Following are 8 T cell receptor beta chains from one sample sequenced in a study of cytomegalovirus exposure and HLA in healthy donors. Data came from immunoSEQ multiplex PCR; TCRdb stores just in-frame clones and leaves some out. The data contain around 250,000 clones, about 90% of them seen just once; the ten biggest clones take up 0.35% to 0.45%. The sequenced sample consisted of PBMCs. All receptors come from a woman younger than 30 in good health and CMV-seronegative.

The chain couples TRBV28 to TRBJ1-4; TRBD1 matches 7 bases. CDR1 MDHEN and CDR2 SYDVKM come from the germline V gene. This CDR3 contains 14 residues. The V gene end was trimmed by 7 bases and the J gene end by 7 bases; junction bases not matched to a gene: 9. The chain's CDR3 is CASNLGYRGEKLFF. DNA for the CDR3: TGTGCCAGCAATCTAGGGTACAGGGGTGAAAAACTGTTTTTT.

V and J are TRBV5-6 and TRBJ2-5, with D uncertain. The V end was cut by 0 bases, the J end by 4 bases, with 10 bases between. The CDR3 has 14 amino acids. CDR1 and CDR2 from the germline V gene are SGHDT and YYEEEE. The chain's CDR3 is CASSLGAGLETQYF. The CDR3 nucleotides are TGTGCCAGCAGCTTGGGGGCAGGTCTAGAGACCCAGTACTTC. The complete variable domain, with remaining parts taken from reference TRBV5-6 and TRBJ2-5, reads DAGVTQSPTHLIKTRGQQVTLRCSPKSGHDTVSWYQQALGQGPQFIFQYYEEEERQRGNFPDRFSGHQFPNYSSELNVNALLLGDSALYLCASSLGAGLETQYFGPGTRLLVL.

V usage is TRBV6-6 and J usage is TRBJ1-1, with D tentatively TRBD1 (5 bases). Germline loops: CDR1 MNHNY, CDR2 SVGAGI (reference sequence). The CDR3 contains 13 residues. The V end was cut by 8 bases, the J end by 0 bases, with 10 bases between. The CDR3 DNA is TGTGCCAGCTCTGACAGCATGAACACTGAAGCTTTCTTT. Residues: CASSDSMNTEAFF.

As concerns this clone: Different DNA sequences within this sample yield the same CDR3. The V call is TRBV28, the J call TRBJ1-4, with no clear D. Germline V gene data show CDR1 as MDHEN and CDR2 as SYDVKM. V was pared by 2 bases and J by 4 bases, with 5 bases between. The CDR3 sequence is 13 residues long. The CDR3 DNA reads TGTGCCAGCAGTTTAGGAGGTAATGAAAAACTGTTTTTT. Its protein product is CASSLGGNEKLFF.

This chain connects TRBV30 to TRBJ2-3; 12 positions agree with TRBD2. CDR1 is GTSNPN and CDR2 is SVGIG in the germline V gene (reference sequence). J was trimmed by 3 bases and V by 1 base; bases with no gene match: 8. The length of the CDR3 is 17 residues. CDR3 loop: CAWSGSSGGARTDTQYF. The CDR3 nucleotides are TGTGCCTGGAGTGGGTCTAGCGGGGGGGCCAGGACAGATACGCAGTATTTT.

The CDR3 DNA reads as TGTGCCAGCAGCGAAGCGGGCTCATCGGGTGAAAAACTGTTTTTT. Translation gives CASSEAGSSGEKLFF. This chain uses TRBV9 with TRBJ1-4; D is unresolved. The V end lost 3 bases, the J end lost 7 bases, and 16 bases lay between the germline ends. Germline CDR1 SGDLS, CDR2 YYNGEE. The CDR3 sequence is 15 residues long.

The CDR3 sequence is CASSPSTEAFF. The CDR3 coding sequence is TGTGCCAGCAGCCCCTCGACTGAAGCTTTCTTT. This chain connects TRBV7-9 to TRBJ1-1; D remains ambiguous. Germline V CDR1 and CDR2: SEHNR, FQNEAQ (reference sequence). This CDR3 spans 11 amino acids. The V end lost 5 bases, the J end lost 5 bases, and 6 bases lay between the germline ends.

The chain links TRBV19 to TRBJ1-1, with 8 bases identical to TRBD1. There are 14 residues in the CDR3. The germline V gene encodes CDR1 LNHDA and CDR2 SQIVND (reference sequence). The ends lost 7 bases at V and 1 base at J; junction bases unmatched: 5. The CDR3 loop reads CASTRTGPNTEAFF. The CDR3 DNA reads as TGTGCCAGTACCCGGACAGGGCCGAACACTGAAGCTTTCTTT.